This is a list of T cell receptor beta chains from one sample in a study of blood T cell repertoires in COVID-19. Here immunoSEQ multiplex PCR was the method, and the copy in TCRdb shows in-frame clones only, minus some. The data show about 200,000 clones, roughly 84% seen once. The sequencing sample was made of PBMCs or T cells enriched from blood (not recorded which). These TCRs come from a man aged 35-49 years who had recovered from COVID-19. CDR3s include the opening cysteine and the closing phenylalanine or tryptophan. Each record gives: V gene, J gene, D gene, clone size, CDR3 DNA, CDR3 protein. The D gene is left open where the match is weak. Where a row states a size, it is once, few, many or the class of an expanded clone; other rows omit it.

v_gene: TRBV4-3
j_gene: TRBJ2-2
d_gene: NA
abundance: few
CDR3nt: TGCGCCAGCAGCCAAGATGGGGGGGGGCCGGACACCGGGGAGCTGTTTTTT
CDR3aa: CASSQDGGGPDTGELFF

v_gene: TRBV5-1
j_gene: TRBJ1-2
d_gene: TRBD1
abundance: NA
CDR3nt: TGCGCCAGCAGTGAGGGGGCAGGGGGCTACACCTTC
CDR3aa: CASSEGAGGYTF

v_gene: TRBV29-1
j_gene: TRBJ2-5
d_gene: TRBD1
abundance: NA
CDR3nt: TGCAGCGTTGAGGGACAGCTAAGGGAAGAGACCCAGTACTTC
CDR3aa: CSVEGQLREETQYF

v_gene: TRBV28
j_gene: TRBJ2-3
d_gene: NA
abundance: NA
CDR3nt: TGTGCCAGCAGTCACAAGACCGTCCTAATAGGAGGTACGCAGTATTTT
CDR3aa: CASSHKTVLIGGTQYF

v_gene: TRBV21-1
j_gene: TRBJ1-6
d_gene: NA
abundance: NA
CDR3nt: TGTGCCAGCAGCTCATCATCCTTAGTTGCGACAGGGGGCATTCCACCCCTCCACTTT
CDR3aa: CASSSSSLVATGGIPPLHF

v_gene: TRBV4-2
j_gene: TRBJ1-1
d_gene: NA
abundance: NA
CDR3nt: TGTGCCAGCAGCCCGGCCCAGGGTCAGGAACTTGAAGCTTTCTTT
CDR3aa: CASSPAQGQELEAFF

v_gene: TRBV7-9
j_gene: TRBJ1-4
d_gene: TRBD1
abundance: NA
CDR3nt: TGTGCCAGCAGCAAAATCGGACAGGGCGTTGCAACTAATGAAAAACTGTTTTTT
CDR3aa: CASSKIGQGVATNEKLFF

v_gene: TRBV19
j_gene: TRBJ1-5
d_gene: NA
abundance: NA
CDR3nt: TGTGCCAGTAGTATAGTCCCCGGACACCTAAATCAGCCCCAGCATTTT
CDR3aa: CASSIVPGHLNQPQHF

v_gene: TRBV19
j_gene: TRBJ1-1
d_gene: NA
abundance: NA
CDR3nt: TGTGCCAGTAGTATTCAGTCGATGAACACTGAAGCTTTCTTT
CDR3aa: CASSIQSMNTEAFF

v_gene: TRBV5-4
j_gene: TRBJ1-4
d_gene: NA
abundance: NA
CDR3nt: TGTGCCAGCAGGAGGGAAAGTAATGAAAAACTGTTTTTT
CDR3aa: CASRRESNEKLFF

v_gene: TRBV6-1
j_gene: TRBJ2-4
d_gene: NA
abundance: NA
CDR3nt: TGTGCCAGCAGTGAAGCGGGGGCAAACATTCAGTACTTC
CDR3aa: CASSEAGANIQYF

v_gene: TRBV11-2
j_gene: TRBJ1-2
d_gene: TRBD1
abundance: NA
CDR3nt: TGTGCCAGCAGCACCAGACAGGGGATAGGCTACACCTTC
CDR3aa: CASSTRQGIGYTF

v_gene: TRBV13
j_gene: TRBJ1-1
d_gene: NA
abundance: NA
CDR3nt: TGTGCCAGCAGCCCAAAGGGGGGGTGGACTGAAGCTTTCTTT
CDR3aa: CASSPKGGWTEAFF

v_gene: TRBV27
j_gene: TRBJ1-5
d_gene: NA
abundance: NA
CDR3nt: TGTGCCAGCAGCCCCCTCCTCAAGGGGCCAGGTAATCAGCCCCAGCATTTT
CDR3aa: CASSPLLKGPGNQPQHF

v_gene: TRBV7-8
j_gene: TRBJ2-2
d_gene: TRBD2
abundance: NA
CDR3nt: TGTGCCAGCAGCGCGCCGGGACTAGCGGTGGGGTTTGCGGGGGAGCTGTTTTTT
CDR3aa: CASSAPGLAVGFAGELFF

v_gene: TRBV4-2
j_gene: TRBJ2-2
d_gene: TRBD2
abundance: NA
CDR3nt: TGTGCCAGCAGCCAAGATCGCGGGGGGGACACCGGGGAGCTGTTTTTT
CDR3aa: CASSQDRGGDTGELFF

v_gene: TRBV15
j_gene: TRBJ2-7
d_gene: NA
abundance: once
CDR3nt: TGTGCCACCAGCAGAGATCAGGGGTTAAGTGAGCAGTACTTC
CDR3aa: CATSRDQGLSEQYF

v_gene: TRBV7-2
j_gene: TRBJ1-1
d_gene: NA
abundance: NA
CDR3nt: TGTGCCAGCAGCTCATACCTCGGTGAAGCTTTCTTT
CDR3aa: CASSSYLGEAFF

v_gene: TRBV11-1
j_gene: TRBJ2-2
d_gene: TRBD1
abundance: NA
CDR3nt: TGTGCCAGCAGCTGGGACAGGGGGGGCCGGGAGCTGTTTTTT
CDR3aa: CASSWDRGGRELFF

v_gene: TRBV5-1
j_gene: TRBJ2-6
d_gene: NA
abundance: NA
CDR3nt: TGCGCCAGCAGCGGTAACACTGGGGCCAACGTCCTGACTTTC
CDR3aa: CASSGNTGANVLTF

v_gene: TRBV20-1
j_gene: TRBJ2-5
d_gene: TRBD2
abundance: NA
CDR3nt: TGCAGTGCTAGTCCGAGTGGACTAGCGGGGGAGTTCCGTGAGACCCAGTACTTC
CDR3aa: CSASPSGLAGEFRETQYF

v_gene: TRBV20-1
j_gene: TRBJ1-1
d_gene: NA
abundance: NA
CDR3nt: TGCAGTGCTTCACCAAGACAGAAGGCTTTCTTT
CDR3aa: CSASPRQKAFF

v_gene: TRBV6-1
j_gene: TRBJ2-1
d_gene: NA
abundance: NA
CDR3nt: TGTGCCAGCAGTGAAGGGGCAGGACTCTACAATGAGCAGTTCTTC
CDR3aa: CASSEGAGLYNEQFF

v_gene: TRBV10-2
j_gene: TRBJ1-1
d_gene: TRBD1
abundance: NA
CDR3nt: TGCGCCAGCAGCCGGGACAGAAAACGGAACACTGAAGCTTTCTTT
CDR3aa: CASSRDRKRNTEAFF

v_gene: TRBV5-8
j_gene: TRBJ1-1
d_gene: NA
abundance: NA
CDR3nt: TGTGCCAGCAGCTTGTCGCCTAGGAACACTGAAGCTTTCTTT
CDR3aa: CASSLSPRNTEAFF

v_gene: TRBV6-2/TRBV6-3
j_gene: TRBJ2-1
d_gene: TRBD1
abundance: NA
CDR3nt: TGTGCCAGCAGTTACTCGAACCAGGGGGCAGCTAACAATGAGCAGTTCTTC
CDR3aa: CASSYSNQGAANNEQFF

v_gene: TRBV5-5
j_gene: TRBJ1-1
d_gene: NA
abundance: NA
CDR3nt: TGTGCCAGCAGCACCTATCAGGGGACAACGACGGTAAAGAACACTGAAGCTTTCTTT
CDR3aa: CASSTYQGTTTVKNTEAFF

v_gene: TRBV3-1/TRBV3-2
j_gene: TRBJ1-3
d_gene: NA
abundance: NA
CDR3nt: TGTGCCAGCAGCCCTAAATTACAGGGTATACGCGGAAACACCATATATTTT
CDR3aa: CASSPKLQGIRGNTIYF

v_gene: TRBV19
j_gene: TRBJ1-5
d_gene: NA
abundance: NA
CDR3nt: TGTGCCAGTATGCGGGTGGTGGGCAATCAGCCCCAGCATTTT
CDR3aa: CASMRVVGNQPQHF

v_gene: TRBV4-2
j_gene: TRBJ1-2
d_gene: TRBD1
abundance: NA
CDR3nt: TGTGCCAGCAGCCAAGAAACAGGGGGGTATGGCTACACCTTC
CDR3aa: CASSQETGGYGYTF

v_gene: TRBV30
j_gene: TRBJ1-5
d_gene: TRBD1
abundance: NA
CDR3nt: TGTGCCTGGGGGTACAGGGGAAATCAGCCCCAGCATTTT
CDR3aa: CAWGYRGNQPQHF

v_gene: TRBV13
j_gene: TRBJ1-6
d_gene: NA
abundance: NA
CDR3nt: TGTGCCAGCAGCCTCGGTTCGGGGGTGCGTTCACCCCTCCACTTT
CDR3aa: CASSLGSGVRSPLHF

v_gene: TRBV6-5
j_gene: TRBJ1-6
d_gene: TRBD1
abundance: NA
CDR3nt: TGTGCCAGCAGTTACTCGGGACAGGGCTCCTTACCCCTCCACTTT
CDR3aa: CASSYSGQGSLPLHF

v_gene: TRBV11-2
j_gene: TRBJ1-1
d_gene: NA
abundance: once
CDR3nt: TGTGCCAGCAGCTTACGTGGGCAGCTTATGAACACTGAAGCTTTCTTT
CDR3aa: CASSLRGQLMNTEAFF

v_gene: TRBV5-4
j_gene: TRBJ1-2
d_gene: NA
abundance: many
CDR3nt: TGTGCCAGCAGCTTAGGTACAGGGAACTATGGCTACACCTTC
CDR3aa: CASSLGTGNYGYTF

v_gene: TRBV3-1/TRBV3-2
j_gene: TRBJ1-3
d_gene: TRBD1
abundance: NA
CDR3nt: TGTGCCAGCAGCCATGGTCAGGGGGCACGAAACACCATATATTTT
CDR3aa: CASSHGQGARNTIYF